A selection of T cell receptor beta chains follows, all from one sample in a study of T cell changes during pregnancy in multiple sclerosis. Repertoires were generated with immunoSEQ multiplex PCR, while TCRdb's copy carries only in-frame clones and drops some. The data hold some 12,000 clones, with more than 85% observed a single time. The sample here was CD8+ T cells from peripheral blood mononuclear cells, taken in the second trimester of pregnancy. These receptors all come from a female donor in good health, enrolled as a control in a pregnancy study. CDR3s include the opening cysteine and the closing phenylalanine or tryptophan. The D gene is left open where the match is weak. Clone size is not always given. Where it is, it says once, few, many or a class for expanded clones.

NA	TRBV7-2	TRBJ2-5	NA	CASSQDYSETQYF	TGTGCCAGCAGCCAGGACTATTCAGAGACCCAGTACTTC
NA	TRBV6-4	TRBJ2-3	TRBD2	CASSLTAGSTDTQYF	TGTGCCAGCAGTCTGACAGCGGGGAGCACAGATACGCAGTATTTT
once	TRBV27	TRBJ1-1	NA	CASSSPYQRVEAFF	TGTGCCAGCAGTTCCCCCTACCAAAGAGTGGAAGCTTTCTTT
NA	TRBV7-2	TRBJ2-1	TRBD2	CASSLAGGPYGEQFF	TGTGCCAGCAGCTTAGCGGGAGGGCCGTACGGTGAGCAGTTCTTC
once	TRBV19	TRBJ1-5	NA	CASSWGDSNQPQHF	TGTGCCAGTAGTTGGGGCGATAGCAATCAGCCCCAGCATTTT
NA	TRBV6-1	TRBJ2-5	TRBD1	CASSLQGWKTQYF	TGTGCCAGCAGTCTACAGGGGTGGAAGACCCAGTACTTC
NA	TRBV25-1	TRBJ2-7	TRBD2	CASSEYGLAGAYEQYF	TGTGCCAGCAGTGAATATGGGTTAGCGGGGGCCTACGAGCAGTACTTC
medium-sized	TRBV6-4	TRBJ2-1	TRBD2	CASSDSGLAGSDYNEQFF	TGTGCCAGCAGTGACTCGGGGCTAGCGGGATCAGACTACAATGAGCAGTTCTTC
NA	TRBV6-5	TRBJ2-7	NA	CASSYSIGLPLEQYF	TGTGCCAGCAGTTACTCGATCGGACTGCCTCTCGAGCAGTACTTC
medium-sized	TRBV15	TRBJ1-2	NA	CATSRDRQAFPDGYTF	TGTGCCACCAGCAGAGACAGGCAGGCGTTCCCTGACGGCTACACCTTC
few	TRBV6-1	TRBJ2-1	NA	CASSTYNEQFF	TGTGCCAGCAGTACATACAATGAGCAGTTCTTC
NA	TRBV13	TRBJ2-2	NA	CASSSSLTGELFF	TGTGCCAGCAGCTCCTCTCTCACCGGGGAGCTGTTTTTT
NA	TRBV9	TRBJ1-1	NA	CASSYGQGTEAFF	TGTGCCAGCAGCTATGGGCAGGGCACTGAAGCTTTCTTT
few	TRBV7-9	TRBJ2-4	TRBD2	CASSSGGGRAKNIQYF	TGTGCCAGCAGCTCTGGGGGGGGAAGGGCCAAAAACATTCAGTACTTC
NA	TRBV5-6	TRBJ2-7	NA	CASSFRSLYEQYF	TGTGCCAGCAGCTTTCGGTCCCTCTACGAGCAGTACTTC
NA	TRBV7-9	TRBJ2-2	TRBD1	CASSLEGPAGGPGELFF	TGTGCCAGCAGCTTAGAGGGGCCGGCAGGGGGTCCCGGGGAGCTGTTTTTT
NA	TRBV29-1	TRBJ2-7	TRBD2	CSVGLAGGYEQYF	TGCAGCGTCGGACTAGCGGGAGGCTACGAGCAGTACTTC
NA	TRBV27	TRBJ2-7	NA	CASSLGHMYEQYF	TGTGCCAGCAGTTTAGGACACATGTACGAGCAGTACTTC
NA	TRBV7-9	TRBJ2-7	NA	CASRAQVPPYEQYF	TGTGCCAGCAGAGCTCAGGTTCCCCCCTACGAGCAGTACTTC
NA	TRBV19	TRBJ2-5	NA	CASTPGLQETQYF	TGTGCCAGTACCCCAGGCCTTCAAGAGACCCAGTACTTC
once	TRBV4-1	TRBJ2-1	NA	CASSQHRQYGGNEQFF	TGCGCCAGCAGCCAACATAGACAGTACGGTGGGAATGAGCAGTTCTTC
NA	TRBV27	TRBJ1-2	TRBD1	CASSPRQGVNYGYTF	TGTGCCAGCAGTCCCAGACAGGGAGTTAACTATGGCTACACCTTC
NA	TRBV10-3	TRBJ1-3	NA	CAIRHFSGNTIYF	TGTGCCATCCGACACTTCTCTGGAAACACCATATATTTT
NA	TRBV28	TRBJ1-1	NA	CASSLDRSREAFF	TGTGCCAGCAGTTTAGACAGGTCGAGGGAAGCTTTCTTT
NA	TRBV5-5	TRBJ2-1	NA	CASSLGVPGNEQFF	TGTGCCAGCAGCTTGGGAGTTCCGGGGAATGAGCAGTTCTTC
NA	TRBV13	TRBJ1-2	TRBD1	CASSPDRGYVGYTF	TGTGCCAGCAGTCCAGACAGGGGCTATGTTGGCTACACCTTC
medium-sized	TRBV7-9	TRBJ2-7	NA	CASSLVAGLGEQYF	TGTGCCAGCAGCTTAGTTGCGGGGCTCGGCGAGCAGTACTTC
NA	TRBV11-2	TRBJ1-5	NA	CASSLRLNQPQHF	TGTGCCAGCAGCTTACGACTCAATCAGCCCCAGCATTTT
NA	TRBV7-6	TRBJ1-6	NA	CASSLGQGSSYNSPLHF	TGTGCCAGCAGCTTAGGCCAGGGGAGCTCCTATAATTCACCCCTCCACTTT
NA	TRBV4-1	TRBJ1-4	NA	CASSQDQGLDEKLFF	TGCGCCAGCAGCCAAGATCAGGGGCTTGATGAAAAACTGTTTTTT
NA	TRBV19	TRBJ1-1	TRBD1	CASSIALGWGQGNTEAFF	TGTGCCAGTAGTATAGCATTAGGTTGGGGACAGGGGAACACTGAAGCTTTCTTT
NA	TRBV6-6	TRBJ1-5	NA	CASITGGSGNQPQHF	TGTGCCAGCATTACTGGGGGCAGCGGCAATCAGCCCCAGCATTTT
NA	TRBV4-1	TRBJ1-1	TRBD1	CASRETGGSNTEAFF	TGCGCCAGCAGAGAAACAGGGGGCTCGAACACTGAAGCTTTCTTT
NA	TRBV27	TRBJ2-1	TRBD2	CASSASGRYNEQFF	TGTGCCAGCAGTGCCAGCGGGAGATACAATGAGCAGTTCTTC
NA	TRBV14	TRBJ2-7	TRBD1	CASSQVPGGEQYF	TGTGCCAGCAGCCAAGTCCCAGGGGGCGAGCAGTACTTC
few	TRBV28	TRBJ2-3	TRBD1	CASSPASLGGGTDTQYF	TGTGCCAGCAGTCCTGCCTCCCTAGGGGGCGGGACAGATACGCAGTATTTT
NA	TRBV7-9	TRBJ2-7	NA	CASSYPIQGWEQYF	TGTGCCAGCAGCTATCCAATCCAGGGGTGGGAGCAGTACTTC
NA	TRBV10-1	TRBJ2-7	TRBD1	CASIGSGTGSEQYF	TGCGCCAGTATTGGCTCCGGGACAGGGAGTGAGCAGTACTTC
NA	TRBV5-6	TRBJ2-3	NA	CASSSTGTSTDTQYF	TGTGCCAGCAGCTCCACAGGCACTAGCACAGATACGCAGTATTTT
NA	TRBV6-1	TRBJ1-6	TRBD1	CASSEEEGGVSPLHF	TGTGCCAGCAGTGAAGAGGAAGGGGGCGTATCACCCCTCCACTTT
once	TRBV4-3	TRBJ2-5	TRBD1	CASSLTGGHRETQYF	TGCGCCAGCAGCCTGACAGGGGGCCACCGAGAGACCCAGTACTTC
NA	TRBV27	TRBJ2-7	TRBD2	CASTSGGTVEQYF	TGTGCCAGTACTAGCGGGGGGACGGTCGAGCAGTACTTC
NA	TRBV9	TRBJ2-3	NA	CASSVGLTDTQYF	TGTGCCAGCAGCGTAGGCCTAACAGATACGCAGTATTTT
NA	TRBV5-6	TRBJ1-3	NA	CASGGGGNTIYF	TGTGCCAGCGGCGGCGGTGGAAACACCATATATTTT
NA	TRBV5-1	TRBJ2-7	TRBD2	CASSLDGRGSTYSYEQYF	TGCGCCAGCAGCTTGGATGGGAGGGGCAGCACATATTCCTACGAGCAGTACTTC
NA	TRBV6-5	TRBJ2-1	TRBD1	CASSSTGAMDNEQFF	TGTGCCAGCAGTTCGACAGGGGCAATGGACAATGAGCAGTTCTTC
NA	TRBV4-1	TRBJ1-4	NA	CASSQDGRVGEKLFF	TGCGCCAGCAGCCAAGATGGCAGGGTGGGTGAAAAACTGTTTTTT
NA	TRBV7-9	TRBJ1-1	NA	CASSLAGPEAFF	TGTGCCAGCAGCTTAGCGGGGCCTGAAGCTTTCTTT
NA	TRBV27	TRBJ1-1	NA	CASSLTGSRTEAFF	TGTGCCAGCAGTTTAACGGGGTCTCGCACTGAAGCTTTCTTT
NA	TRBV27	TRBJ2-3	TRBD2	CASSLSPGGGDTQYF	TGTGCCAGCAGTTTATCTCCGGGAGGTGGAGATACGCAGTATTTT
large	TRBV4-2	TRBJ2-7	NA	CASSQEFGDFYEQYF	TGTGCCAGCAGCCAAGAGTTTGGGGACTTTTACGAGCAGTACTTC
NA	TRBV9	TRBJ1-3	TRBD1	CASSVSDPFLTRDSVGNTIYF	TGTGCCAGCAGCGTATCGGACCCATTCCTAACCAGGGACAGTGTAGGAAACACCATATATTTT
NA	TRBV28	TRBJ1-1	TRBD1	CASSPQGAMNTEAFF	TGTGCCAGCAGCCCACAGGGGGCGATGAACACTGAAGCTTTCTTT
NA	TRBV11-3	TRBJ2-5	TRBD1	CATRAGGMEETQYF	TGTGCCACCCGGGCAGGGGGTATGGAAGAGACCCAGTACTTC